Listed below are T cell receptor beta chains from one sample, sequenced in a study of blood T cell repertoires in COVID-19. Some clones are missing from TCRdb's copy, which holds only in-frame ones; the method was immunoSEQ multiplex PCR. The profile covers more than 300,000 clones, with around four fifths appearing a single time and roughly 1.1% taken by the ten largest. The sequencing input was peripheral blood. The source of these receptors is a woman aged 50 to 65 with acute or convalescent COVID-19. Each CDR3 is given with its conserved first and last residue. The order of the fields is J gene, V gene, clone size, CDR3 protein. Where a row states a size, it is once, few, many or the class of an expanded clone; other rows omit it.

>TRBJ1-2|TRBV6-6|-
CASSTPDRSYGYTF
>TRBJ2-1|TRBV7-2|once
CASSSETGTLTDEQFF
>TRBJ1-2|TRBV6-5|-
CAISQGGGGYTF
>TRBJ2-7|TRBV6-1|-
CASSELGGQALPYEQYF
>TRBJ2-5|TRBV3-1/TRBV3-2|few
CASSQGTSGGAQETQYF
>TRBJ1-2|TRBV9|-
CASSVSSRNYGYTF
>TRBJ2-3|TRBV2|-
CASRSTGLPDTQYF
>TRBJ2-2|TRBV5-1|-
CASNLQGVADTGELFF
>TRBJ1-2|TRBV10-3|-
CAISSDRDGYTF
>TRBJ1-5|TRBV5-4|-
CASSPGQDNQPQHF
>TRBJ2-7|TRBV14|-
CASSQEGLGSYEQYF
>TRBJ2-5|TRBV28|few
CASSSGALQGAPGETQYF
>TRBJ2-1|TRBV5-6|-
CASSTGQGGYNEQFF
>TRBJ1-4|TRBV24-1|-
CATSDPTGGGEKLFF
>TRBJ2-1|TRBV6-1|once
CASSDDTGDYNEQFF
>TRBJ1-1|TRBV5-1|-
CASSLGPTGGNTEAFF
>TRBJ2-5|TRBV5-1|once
CASSRLAGRETQYF
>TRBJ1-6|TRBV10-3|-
CAISDGTGHSPLHF
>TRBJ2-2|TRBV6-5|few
CATRTSNTGELFF
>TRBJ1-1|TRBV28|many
CASRSGGLRNTEAFF
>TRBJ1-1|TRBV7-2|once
CASSLQLNTEAFF
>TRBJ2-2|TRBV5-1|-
CASSLESRRGGELFF
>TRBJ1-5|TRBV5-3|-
CARSQGQGVRSNQPQHF
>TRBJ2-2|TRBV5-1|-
CARDRDRDCTGELFF
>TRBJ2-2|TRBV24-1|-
CATSDPPGQGNTGELFF
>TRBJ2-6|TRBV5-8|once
CASSLGTSGMFSGANVLTF
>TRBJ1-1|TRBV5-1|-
CASSRSAGVDTEAFF
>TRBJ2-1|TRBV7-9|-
CASSLGQGVGNEQFF
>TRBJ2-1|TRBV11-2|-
CASSLDKQGGNEQFF
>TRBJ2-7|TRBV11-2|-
CASSLASGASYEQYF
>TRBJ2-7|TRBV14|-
CASSQGSGRAGEQYF
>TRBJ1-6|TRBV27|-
CASSLPGQGGSPLHF
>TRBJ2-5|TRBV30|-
CASSLAGSQETQYF
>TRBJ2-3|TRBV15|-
CATGTGGTDTQYF
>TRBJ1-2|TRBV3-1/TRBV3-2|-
CASSQALDGGYGYTF
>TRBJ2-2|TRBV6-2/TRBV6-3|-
CASSSPGSNTGELFF
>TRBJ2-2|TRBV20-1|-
CSASLREGTGELFF
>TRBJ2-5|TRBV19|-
CASKRGSGQSQETQYF
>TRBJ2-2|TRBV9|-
CASSVLGGFGELFF
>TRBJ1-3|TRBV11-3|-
CASSLDGEYPHSGNTIYF
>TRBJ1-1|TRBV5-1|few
CASSVSGRTEAFF
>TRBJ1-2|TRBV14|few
CVSGGSNYGYTF
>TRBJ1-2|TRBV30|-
CAWELGQGGYTF
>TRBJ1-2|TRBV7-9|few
CASSHGQGEDLGYTF
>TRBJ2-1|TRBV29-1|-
CSAITNEQFF
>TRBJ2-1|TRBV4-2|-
CASSPRGLAGYNEQFF
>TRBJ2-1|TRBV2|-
CASSGSPGGEQFF
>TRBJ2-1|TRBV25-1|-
CASSDFGGRAYNEQFF
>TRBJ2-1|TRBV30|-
CAWTTSPSYNEQFF
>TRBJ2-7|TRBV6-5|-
CASSPGLAEHYEQYF
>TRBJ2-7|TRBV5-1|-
CASRFAGSDYEQYF
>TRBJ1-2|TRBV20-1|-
CSASQYGYTF